This T cell receptor beta chain came from a study of blood T cells in healthy people across ages. Those donating, healthy Caucasian individuals from Russia, were aged 6 to 90. Primed by a sample-barcoded 5' primer and a J-beta primer mix, a second PCR proceeded for about 7 to 11 cycles. TCRdb re-called the 5' RACE reads with MiXCR, one entry per CDR3 protein. The sample holds about 1,800,000 distinct CDR3 sequences, roughly 27% seen once. The CDR3 extends over 16 amino acids. Germline lookup yields CDR1 DFQATT and CDR2 SNEGSKA (reference sequence). The receptor was isolated from a woman under 40 in good health. Sequenced input: blood. This chain connects TRBV20-1 to TRBJ2-1; 15 bases line up with TRBD2. Judging by the DNA end, TRBJ2-7 fits better; the J call may be wrong. CDR3 nucleotide sequence: TGCAGTGCTAGAGCCGGACTAGCGGGGGGGTACAATGAGCAGTACTTC. Protein: CSARAGLAGGYNEQYF.